Below, 10 T cell receptor beta chains from the same sample are listed, as sequenced in a study of T cell responses to AZD1222 COVID-19 vaccine. Measured with immunoSEQ multiplex PCR; TCRdb has only the in-frame clones, and not every one. This sample has about 120,000 clones, with 86% found just once. The sample was peripheral blood, taken 28 days after the second AZD1222 dose. These receptors were taken from an adult who received the AZD1222 COVID-19 vaccine.

CDR3 region: CASGISQSSYEQYF. CDR3 bases: TGTGCCAGCGGAATAAGCCAGAGCTCCTACGAGCAGTACTTC. The V gene is TRBV28, the J gene TRBJ2-7; D is ambiguous. This CDR3 comprises 14 residues. The V end was cut by 8 bases, the J end by 0 bases, with 14 bases between. Germline V gene data show CDR1 as MDHEN and CDR2 as SYDVKM.

This chain links TRBV19 with TRBJ1-1; D not resolved. The CDR3 spans 13 residues. The germline V and J ends were trimmed by 3 bases and 1 base, with 6 bases remaining between them. CDR1 is LNHDA and CDR2 is SQIVND in the germline V gene (reference sequence). The DNA for the CDR3 is TGTGCCAGTAGTATTAGTCCGAACACTGAAGCTTTCTTT. Amino acid sequence: CASSISPNTEAFF.

The CDR3, as DNA: TGTGCCTGGAGTGGCGGGGATTATCAGCCCCAGCATTTT. Its translation: CAWSGGDYQPQHF. V is TRBV30 and J is TRBJ1-5; D unclear. Per the germline V gene, CDR1 is GTSNPN and CDR2 is SVGIG (reference sequence). Between the trimmed V and J ends, which lost 1 base and 5 bases, there was a span of 9 bases. The CDR3 is made up of 13 amino acids.

The chain has TRBV11-1 and TRBJ2-7; unclear D gene. The CDR3 has 13 residues. V lost 2 bases and J lost 0, with 5 bases in between. Germline V gene data show CDR1 as SGHAT and CDR2 as FQDESV (reference sequence). CDR3 DNA: TGTGCCAGCAGCTTAAGCCCCTCCTACGAGCAGTACTTC. This encodes CASSLSPSYEQYF.

The chain combines TRBV12-3 or TRBV12-4 with TRBJ2-2; no reliable D call. The CDR3 contains 12 residues. The V end was cut by 9 bases, the J end by 3 bases, with 8 bases between. Here the CDR3 reads CASGHYTGELFF. The DNA for the CDR3 is TGTGCCAGTGGGCACTACACCGGGGAGCTGTTTTTT.

The chain uses TRBV6-2 or TRBV6-3 and TRBJ2-3; TRBD1 aligns across 9 bases. Germline V gene data show CDR1 as MNHEY and CDR2 as SVGEGT. CDR3 length: 15 residues. Trimming took 5 bases from V and 4 from J; bases not matched to a gene: 7. In DNA form, the CDR3 reads TGTGCCAGCAGTACCCGGGACAGGGTGGCAGATACGCAGTATTTT. This codes for CASSTRDRVADTQYF.

The chain has TRBV6-1 and TRBJ2-7, with TRBD2 as a possible D gene (5 bases). Per the germline V gene, CDR1 is MNHNS and CDR2 is SASEGT. The V and J ends lost 2 bases and 4 bases respectively, with 15 bases between them. The CDR3 totals 15 residues. The CDR3 loop reads CASSELGVKRYEQYF. CDR3 DNA: TGTGCCAGCAGTGAACTCGGGGTCAAAAGATACGAGCAGTACTTC.

The rearrangement joins TRBV15 to TRBJ2-5; D possibly matches TRBD1 or TRBD2 (5 bases each). The CDR3 is made up of 15 amino acids. Germline-derived CDR1 and CDR2 are LNHNV and YYDKDF (reference sequence). Trimming stripped 2 bases from V and 5 bases from J, with 15 bases between. CDR3 in DNA: TGTGCCACCAGCAGACTGGTTTTCGGGGCTGAGACCCAGTACTTC. This codes for CATSRLVFGAETQYF.

This clone was observed once. The DNA of the CDR3 is TGTGCCAGCAGCTCCCCCCCGGGGCTAGCGGGAGGGGTAGGGCAAGAGACCCAGTACTTC. This codes for CASSSPPGLAGGVGQETQYF. The V call is TRBV9, the J call TRBJ2-5; 12 bases align to TRBD2. Per the germline V gene, CDR1 is SGDLS and CDR2 is YYNGEE. V was pared by 4 bases and J by 2 bases, with 18 bases of the junction left unmatched. CDR3 length equals 20 residues.

The rearrangement links TRBV5-5 to TRBJ2-2, with 8 bases matching TRBD2. This CDR3 is 16 amino acids long. The germline V gene has CDR1 SGHKS and CDR2 YYEKEE (reference sequence). The junction had 5 bases not matched to a gene; V was cut back by 4 bases and J by 0 bases. In DNA form, the CDR3 reads TGTGCCAGCAGCGGACCGGGACTAGCGAACACCGGGGAGCTGTTTTTT. As protein: CASSGPGLANTGELFF.